What follows describes a single T cell receptor beta chain. Its antigen is not known. CDR1 is MNHEY, CDR2 SMNVEV, per germline (reference sequence). V gave up 4 bases and J gave up 5 bases, with 17 bases separating them. The CDR3 is 15 residues long. The sample originates from a study of cytomegalovirus exposure and HLA in healthy donors. Study results and caveats: Data from an earlier analysis indicated that most TCR beta V segments were productive either about 87% or about 30% of the time. Overall, around 150 TCR beta chains were annotated as cytomegalovirus-associated. Being indistinguishable, some V segments were excluded, TRBV6-2 and TRBV6-3 among them.

Vbeta (60) and Jbeta (13) primers were used in the PCR. The method was immunoSEQ multiplex PCR; TCRdb's version includes in-frame clones alone and lacks a portion of them. This sample's clone table lists 95,000 to 150,000 clones. J is TRBJ1-1 and V is TRBV27; perhaps TRBD1 as D (5 bases). The receptor was derived from a man younger than 35 in good health and CMV-seronegative. The sequenced sample was PBMCs. CDR3 loop: CASSSLLGGETEAFF. Here the CDR3 DNA reads TGTGCCAGCAGTTCTCTGTTGGGAGGGGAAACTGAAGCTTTCTTT.